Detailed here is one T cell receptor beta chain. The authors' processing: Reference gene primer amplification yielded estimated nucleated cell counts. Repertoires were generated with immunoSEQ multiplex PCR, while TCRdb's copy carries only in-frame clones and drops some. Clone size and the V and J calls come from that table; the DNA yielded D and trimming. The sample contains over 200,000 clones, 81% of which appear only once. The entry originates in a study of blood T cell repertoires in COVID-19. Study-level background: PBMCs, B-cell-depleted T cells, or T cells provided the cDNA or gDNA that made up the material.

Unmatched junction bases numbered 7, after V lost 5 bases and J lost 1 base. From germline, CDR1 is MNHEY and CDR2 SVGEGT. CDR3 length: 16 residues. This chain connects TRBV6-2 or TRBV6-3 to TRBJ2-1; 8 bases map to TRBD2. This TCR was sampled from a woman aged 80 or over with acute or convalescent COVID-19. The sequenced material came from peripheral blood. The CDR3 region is CASSAGGSGSYNEQFF. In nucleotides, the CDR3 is TGTGCCAGCAGTGCGGGAGGCTCCGGTTCCTACAATGAGCAGTTCTTC.